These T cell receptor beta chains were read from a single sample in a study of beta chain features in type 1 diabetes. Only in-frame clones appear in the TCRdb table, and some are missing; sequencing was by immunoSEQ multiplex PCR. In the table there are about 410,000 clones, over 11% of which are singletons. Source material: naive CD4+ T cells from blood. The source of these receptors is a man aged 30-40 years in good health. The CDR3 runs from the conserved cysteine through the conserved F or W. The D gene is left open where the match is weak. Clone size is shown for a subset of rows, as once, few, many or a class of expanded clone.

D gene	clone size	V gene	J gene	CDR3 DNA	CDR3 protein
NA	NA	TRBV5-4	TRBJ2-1	TGTGCCAGCAGCCCTATCACTCTAGCCCATGAGCAGTTCTTC	CASSPITLAHEQFF
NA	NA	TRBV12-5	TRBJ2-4	TGTGCTAGTGGAAATCAAGGGTTATCCTCTGCCAAAAACATTCAGTACTTC	CASGNQGLSSAKNIQYF
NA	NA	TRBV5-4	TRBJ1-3	TGTGCCAGCAGCGGGGGAACAGGGAATGGAAACACCATATATTTT	CASSGGTGNGNTIYF
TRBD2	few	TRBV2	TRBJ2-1	TGTGCCAGCAGAGCCCTAGCGGGGACCAACAATGAGCAGTTCTTC	CASRALAGTNNEQFF
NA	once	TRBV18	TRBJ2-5	TGTGCCAGCTCAAGAACTAGCCAAGAGACCCAGTACTTC	CASSRTSQETQYF
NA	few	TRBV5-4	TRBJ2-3	TGTGCCAGCAGCTTGGGTAGCACAGATACGCAGTATTTT	CASSLGSTDTQYF
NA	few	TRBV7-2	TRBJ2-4	TGTGCCAGCAGCCAGGGGACCCCGCAGGCTTACAAGGTGGACATTCAGTACTTC	CASSQGTPQAYKVDIQYF
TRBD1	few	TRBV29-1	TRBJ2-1	TGCAGCGCCGCCAGACAGGGCACCCACAATGAGCAGTTCTTC	CSAARQGTHNEQFF
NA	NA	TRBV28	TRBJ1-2	TGTGCCAGCAGAGTCCTTAACTATGGCTACACCTTC	CASRVLNYGYTF
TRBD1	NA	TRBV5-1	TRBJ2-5	TGCGCCAGCAGCTTGGCCGACAGGGCCCAAGAGACCCAGTACTTC	CASSLADRAQETQYF
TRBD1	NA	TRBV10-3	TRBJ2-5	TGTGCCATCAGGACGACAGGGCTACAAGAGACCCAGTACTTC	CAIRTTGLQETQYF
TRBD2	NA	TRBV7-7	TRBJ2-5	TGTGCTAGCAGCTCTTCCGGTTGGGGTAGCGGGAGGGAGACCCAGTACTTC	CASSSSGWGSGRETQYF
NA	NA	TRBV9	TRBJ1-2	TGTGCCAGCAGCGTAGATGGGCGCGGGGACTATGGCTACACCTTC	CASSVDGRGDYGYTF
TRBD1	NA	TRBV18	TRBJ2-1	TGTGCCAGCTCACCACTACCTTCCGGGACAGGTGCCTTCAATGAGCAGTTCTTC	CASSPLPSGTGAFNEQFF
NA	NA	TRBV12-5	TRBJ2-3	TGTGCTAGTGGTTTGCCTCCCCCAGATACGCAGTATTTT	CASGLPPPDTQYF
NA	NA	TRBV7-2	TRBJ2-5	TGTGCCAGCAGGGTGGGAGAGACCCAGTACTTC	CASRVGETQYF
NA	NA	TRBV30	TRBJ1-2	TGTGCCTGGAGTCAGGGGTATCCAGGGGGCTACACCTTC	CAWSQGYPGGYTF
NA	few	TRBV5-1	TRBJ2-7	TGCGCCAGCAGCTCTCAGGGGCCCTACGAGCAGTACTTC	CASSSQGPYEQYF
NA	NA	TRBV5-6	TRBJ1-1	TGTGCCAGCAGTCACGAAGGCCCTTATAGGAACACTGAAGCTTTCTTT	CASSHEGPYRNTEAFF
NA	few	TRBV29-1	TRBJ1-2	TGCAGCGTTGATATGTCAAGCGGAGACAGTCGATCCTATGGCTACACCTTC	CSVDMSSGDSRSYGYTF
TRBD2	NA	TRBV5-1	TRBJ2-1	TGCGCCAGCAGCGCGGGACTAGCGGGAGGGAATGAGCAGTTCTTC	CASSAGLAGGNEQFF
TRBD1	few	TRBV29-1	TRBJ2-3	TGCAGCGGATATCCCGTGACAGGGGGGAATAAAGGAGATACGCAGTATTTT	CSGYPVTGGNKGDTQYF
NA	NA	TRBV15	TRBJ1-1	TGTGCCACCAGCAGAGATGTGGGGAACACTGAAGCTTTCTTT	CATSRDVGNTEAFF
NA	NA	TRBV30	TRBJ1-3	TGTGCCTGGAGTGTACTGGGCCTTCGGGTTGGAAACACCATATATTTT	CAWSVLGLRVGNTIYF
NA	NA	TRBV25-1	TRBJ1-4	TGTGCCAGCAGTGACCCAGCCATTGTTGAAAAACTGTTTTTT	CASSDPAIVEKLFF
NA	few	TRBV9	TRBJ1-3	TGTGCCAGCAGCGAACAGTACTCTGGAAACACCATATATTTT	CASSEQYSGNTIYF
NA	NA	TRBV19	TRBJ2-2	TGTGCCAGTAGTGGCCGACCCGACGGAGGCGGGGAGCTGTTTTTT	CASSGRPDGGGELFF
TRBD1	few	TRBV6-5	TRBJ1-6	TGTGCCAGCAGAGGGGACAGGGAATCACCCCTCCACTTT	CASRGDRESPLHF
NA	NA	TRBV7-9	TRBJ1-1	TGTGCCAGCAGCTTATTGAGCCCGTCGGAAGCTTTCTTT	CASSLLSPSEAFF
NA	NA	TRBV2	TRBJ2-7	TGTGCCAGCAGTGATGGGGAACGGCAGTACTTC	CASSDGERQYF
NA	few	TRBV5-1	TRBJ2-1	TGCGCCAGCAGCTTGGAAACTGGCTCCTACAATGAGCAGTTCTTC	CASSLETGSYNEQFF
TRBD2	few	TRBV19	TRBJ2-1	TGTGCCAGTAGTATACCGGGACTAGCGGGAGGTCCCAATGAGCAGTTCTTC	CASSIPGLAGGPNEQFF
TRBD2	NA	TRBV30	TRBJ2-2	TGTGCCTGGAGTGTACTTCGGCTAGCGGGTACCGGGGAGCTGTTTTTT	CAWSVLRLAGTGELFF
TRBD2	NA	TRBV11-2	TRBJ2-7	TGTGCCACCGCGAGACTAGCGGGGAGTTCCTACGAGCAGTACTTC	CATARLAGSSYEQYF
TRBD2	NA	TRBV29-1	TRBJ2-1	TGCAGCAGTTACGGGACTAGCGGGAGAGATGAGCAGTTCTTC	CSSYGTSGRDEQFF
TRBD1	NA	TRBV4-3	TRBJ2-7	TGCGCCAGCAGCCAGACCAGAGGACAGGGACCTACGTACGAGCAGTACTTC	CASSQTRGQGPTYEQYF
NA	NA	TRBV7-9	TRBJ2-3	TGTGCCAGCAGCCCCCCGTTGACGGGTAAAAGGGTCGAACGGACGCAGTATTTT	CASSPPLTGKRVERTQYF
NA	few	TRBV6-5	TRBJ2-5	TGTGCCAGCAGTTACTCAGGGCTGCAAGAGACCCAGTACTTC	CASSYSGLQETQYF
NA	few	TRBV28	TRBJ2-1	TGTGCCAGCAGTAGGACATTTGAGCAGTTCTTC	CASSRTFEQFF
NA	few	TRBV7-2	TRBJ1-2	TGTGCCAGCAGCCCCCCCTCACAGGGTAGGAATGGCTACACCTTC	CASSPPSQGRNGYTF
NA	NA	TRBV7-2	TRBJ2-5	TGTGCCAGCAGCTTCGGACTTAGTATGGTCCAAGAGACCCAGTACTTC	CASSFGLSMVQETQYF
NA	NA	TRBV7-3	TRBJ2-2	TGTGCCAGCAGCTTTAATCACCTCACCGGGGAGCTGTTTTTT	CASSFNHLTGELFF
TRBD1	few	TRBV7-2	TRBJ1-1	TGTGCCAGCAGCTTACCAGGGGGGAACACTGAAGCTTTCTTT	CASSLPGGNTEAFF
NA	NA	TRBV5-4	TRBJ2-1	TGTGCCAGCAGCCCTCCGGGACAAGGCTACAATGAGCAGTTCTTC	CASSPPGQGYNEQFF
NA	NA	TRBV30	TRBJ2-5	TGTGCCTGGAGAGTGGGGGGCGAGACCCAGTACTTC	CAWRVGGETQYF
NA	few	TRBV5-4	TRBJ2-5	TGTGCCAGCAGCCCCGTCCCCGGGGCGGAAGACCAGTACTTC	CASSPVPGAEDQYF
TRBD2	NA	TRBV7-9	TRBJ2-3	TGTGCCAGCAACATAGCGGGAGGGCCAGATACGCAGTATTTT	CASNIAGGPDTQYF
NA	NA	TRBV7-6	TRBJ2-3	TGTGCCAGCAGAACAAATCAGGGTGGCGGGCTTAGCACAGATACGCAGTATTTT	CASRTNQGGGLSTDTQYF